The clone carrying this T cell receptor (beta chain) has a handful of counts. TCRdb called the reads again in MiXCR, with one record for every CDR3 protein. The sample carries hundreds of thousands of distinct CDR3 sequences, more than 20% recorded once. These data come from a study of T cell repertoires in cytomegalovirus infection. Looked up from germline, CDR1 is SNHLY and CDR2 is FYNNEI. Trimming cost V 8 bases and J 4 bases; bases outside gene matches: 12. This CDR3 spans 16 amino acids. The rearrangement joins TRBV2 to TRBJ2-3; TRBD2 aligns across 10 bases. The source material was CD8+ T cells from PBMCs. The sequence came from a human donor in good health (CMV status not recorded). Some clones in this sample may be carry-over from other donors' samples. CDR3 coding DNA: TGTGCCAGCCCATGGTTGGAGCGGGGGGGACCAGATACGCAGTATTTT. Translation gives CASPWLERGGPDTQYF.